What follows are 17 T cell receptor beta chains derived from one specimen sequenced in a study of blood T cells in healthy people across ages (dated by TCRdb to between 2014 and 2017). Library construction relied on 5' RACE. Data came from an Illumina HiSeq 2500. A second about 7 to 12 cycle PCR used a sample-barcoded 5' primer and a J-beta primer mix. TCRdb reran the public reads through fastp at Q25 and MiXCR, keeping productive beta chains. Identical CDR3 proteins give one entry, which carries the most common genes and DNA. The sample has under 800,000 distinct CDR3 sequences on record, more than 40% of them singletons. Around 20% of the sample is held by the ten biggest clonotypes. The material sequenced was blood. Source of these receptors: a woman between 55 and 75 years old in good health.

A note on this clonotype: An end of the junction does not agree with germline; a read error may underlie this. This sequence joins TRBV20-1 and TRBJ1-2; TRBD1 matches at 11 bases. CDR3 length equals 15 residues. From germline, CDR1 is DFQATT and CDR2 SNEGSKA (reference sequence). CDR3 protein: CSARDSGQGASGYTF. As DNA, the CDR3 is TGCAGTGCTCGAGACTCAGGACAGGGGGCCAGTGGCTACACCTTC.

V usage is TRBV5-6 and J usage is TRBJ1-3, with D perhaps matching TRBD1 (5 bases). Trimming took 4 bases from V and 1 from J, leaving 9 bases between them. The V gene's germline CDR1 is SGHDT and CDR2 YYEEEE. This CDR3 spans 14 amino acids. The CDR3: CASSDSRSGNTIYF. For the CDR3, the DNA is TGTGCCAGCAGCGACAGTAGATCTGGAAACACCATATATTTT. The entire variable domain, with the rest obtained from reference TRBV5-6 and TRBJ1-3, is as follows: DAGVTQSPTHLIKTRGQQVTLRCSPKSGHDTVSWYQQALGQGPQFIFQYYEEEERQRGNFPDRFSGHQFPNYSSELNVNALLLGDSALYLCASSDSRSGNTIYFGEGSWLTVV.

J is TRBJ2-3 and V is TRBV10-3; TRBD1 matches 7 bases. The CDR3 is 20 residues long. V shed 2 bases, J shed 1 base, and the junction held 18 bases outside the gene matches. Germline lookup yields CDR1 ENHRY and CDR2 SYGVKD. The CDR3 DNA follows: TGTGCCATCAGTGAGAGACAGGGACCAGGTATCGGATTCGGCACAGATACGCAGTATTTT. The encoded protein is CAISERQGPGIGFGTDTQYF.

This clonotype has only a few counts. The chain recombines TRBV4-2 with TRBJ2-3; 8 bases agree with TRBD2. The CDR3 extends over 18 amino acids. Germline-derived CDR1 and CDR2 are LGHNA and YNFKEQ. With 1 base clipped from V and 0 bases from J, the junction kept 9 bases outside the gene matches. The CDR3 region is CASSQVGLAGSSTDTQYF. The CDR3 DNA reads TGTGCCAGCAGCCAAGTAGGGCTAGCGGGTTCTAGCACAGATACGCAGTATTTT.

Many counts were recorded for this clonotype. The chain is built from TRBV5-5 and TRBJ1-2; a possible D gene is TRBD1 (6 bases). The germline V gene has CDR1 SGHKS and CDR2 YYEKEE (reference sequence). The CDR3 loop spans 12 amino acids. The V end lost 4 bases, the J end lost 6 bases, and 10 bases lay between the germline ends. CDR3 nucleotides: TGTGCCAGCAGCCTGGGGGGGCATGGCTACACCTTC. Amino acid sequence: CASSLGGHGYTF. Looking up the rest from reference TRBV5-5 and TRBJ1-2 gives the full variable domain: DAGVTQSPTHLIKTRGQQVTLRCSPISGHKSVSWYQQVLGQGPQFIFQYYEKEERGRGNFPDRFSARQFPNYSSELNVNALLLGDSALYLCASSLGGHGYTFGSGTRLTVV.

This chain connects TRBV2 to TRBJ2-5; 8 bases fit TRBD1. Germline V gene data show CDR1 as SNHLY and CDR2 as FYNNEI. This CDR3 comprises 14 residues. Losses at the gene ends were 6 bases for V and 4 bases for J; bases not matched to a gene: 7. The CDR3 DNA reads TGTGCCAGCAGCAACAGGGGGTTTCGAGAGACCCAGTACTTC. It translates to CASSNRGFRETQYF.

V is TRBV13 and J is TRBJ2-1; 9 bases match TRBD2. With V trimmed by 5 bases and J by 5 bases, 10 bases remained unmatched. The CDR3 covers 16 residues. Germline CDR1 reads PRHDT; CDR2 reads FYEKMQ (reference sequence). CDR3 in DNA: TGTGCCAGCAGCCAAGGGAGCGGGGGGATGGACAATGAGCAGTTCTTC. Protein: CASSQGSGGMDNEQFF.

The chain has TRBV12-3 or TRBV12-4 and TRBJ2-1, with D perhaps matching TRBD2 (6 bases). The V end was cut by 3 bases, the J end by 4 bases, with 16 bases between. The CDR3 is made up of 16 amino acids. The CDR3 protein is CASSFLRTTPYNEQFF. Here the CDR3 DNA reads TGTGCCAGCAGTTTTTTGCGGACTACGCCTTACAATGAGCAGTTCTTC.

The chain couples TRBV7-3 to TRBJ2-2, with D unresolved. V was pared by 9 bases and J by 6 bases, with 8 bases between. Germline loops: CDR1 SGHTA, CDR2 FQGTGA. The CDR3 runs 11 residues. The CDR3 DNA reads as TGTGCCAGACCCTCCGCCGGGGAGCTGTTTTTT. This gives the protein CARPSAGELFF. Drawing the rest from reference TRBV7-3 and TRBJ2-2, the complete variable domain is GAGVSQTPSNKVTEKGKYVELRCDPISGHTALYWYRQSLGQGPEFLIYFQGTGAADDSGLPNDRFFAVRPEGSVSTLKIQRTERGDSAVYLCARPSAGELFFGEGSRLTVL.

Many counts were recorded for this clonotype. The chain employs TRBV4-2 and TRBJ1-1, with D unclear. In germline, CDR1 is LGHNA, CDR2 YNFKEQ. The CDR3 loop spans 15 amino acids. V gave up 0 bases and J gave up 0 bases, with 8 bases separating them. The CDR3, as DNA: TGTGCCAGCAGCCAAGAACAGAGAATGAACACTGAAGCTTTCTTT. This encodes CASSQEQRMNTEAFF.

This clonotype has just a few counts. This chain connects TRBV28 to TRBJ2-7; TRBD2 aligns across 9 bases. CDR1 is MDHEN, CDR2 SYDVKM, per germline. Germline trimming cut 5 bases from V and 4 bases from J; bases unmatched to any gene: 21. This CDR3 spans 19 amino acids. Here the CDR3 DNA reads TGTGCCAGCAGTCTCACCTCGGGACTAGCCCGACCACAACTGTACGAGCAGTACTTC. Translating it yields CASSLTSGLARPQLYEQYF.

In this sample, this clonotype turned up once. The DNA for the CDR3 is TGTGCCAGCAGCCAATATTCAGAGGGGGAGGAGGATGGCTACACCTTC. Translating it yields CASSQYSEGEEDGYTF. This chain connects TRBV3-1 to TRBJ1-2; D is perhaps TRBD1 (6 bases). V was shortened by 2 bases and J by 6 bases, with 19 bases between the two germline ends. The CDR3 is 16 amino acids. Germline CDR1 is LGHDT and CDR2 is YNNKEL (reference sequence).

This chain links TRBV5-1 with TRBJ2-1; the match to TRBD2 covers 14 bases. The CDR3 spans 18 residues. Looked up from germline, CDR1 is SGHRS and CDR2 is YFSETQ. With 4 bases clipped from V and 2 bases from J, the junction kept 8 bases outside the gene matches. Here the CDR3 DNA reads TGCGCCAGCAGCACGCCGGGACTAGCGGGGGCCACCTACAATGAGCAGTTCTTC. Encoded protein: CASSTPGLAGATYNEQFF.

V usage is TRBV4-3 and J usage is TRBJ2-2; TRBD2 aligns across 8 bases. Germline CDR1 reads LGHNA; CDR2 reads YSLEER. This CDR3 region has 16 residues. V was pared by 1 base and J by 8 bases, with 9 bases of the junction left unmatched. CDR3 in DNA: TGCGCCAGCAGCCAAGTGACGGGGGGGCCGAGTGGGGAGCTGTTTTTT. Protein: CASSQVTGGPSGELFF.

V gene TRBV20-1 combines with J gene TRBJ2-5, with 11 nucleotides matching TRBD2. The trim removed 6 bases at V and 5 bases at J, leaving 5 bases unmatched. Germline lookup yields CDR1 DFQATT and CDR2 SNEGSKA (reference sequence). The CDR3 contains 13 residues. The CDR3 nucleotides are TGCAGTGCGCGACTAGCGGGAATCGAGACCCAGTACTTC. It is translated as CSARLAGIETQYF.

V gene TRBV28 combines with J gene TRBJ2-5; 11 bases are a match to TRBD1. The J call is doubtful: the DNA matches TRBJ2-7 better. CDR1 is MDHEN and CDR2 is SYDVKM in the germline V gene. CDR3 length equals 14 residues. The CDR3 nucleotides read TGTGCCAGCAGAACTACCGGGACAGGGGGCGAGCAGTACTTC. This translates into CASRTTGTGGEQYF.

This clonotype was observed a handful of times. The DNA of the CDR3 is TGTGCCAGCACCTACAATGAGCAGTTCTTC. This encodes CASTYNEQFF. The chain carries TRBV21-1 and TRBJ2-1. TRBV21-1 is tagged as a pseudogene. This CDR3 has 10 amino acids.